This is a list of T cell receptor beta chains from one sample in a study of shared clonotypes between healthy human individuals. Assay: immunoSEQ multiplex PCR; the TCRdb copy retains only in-frame clones and omits some. The table lists roughly 480,000 clones, less than 80% of them singletons. Material: PBMCs. These receptors were collected from a woman aged 40 to 55 in good health. Some clones in this sample may be carry-over from other donors' samples. Each CDR3 is given with its conserved first and last residue. D genes are given only for firm matches. For some rows the clone size is stated as once, few or many, or as a class when expanded; others skip it.

abundance,j_gene,v_gene,d_gene,CDR3aa,CDR3nt
once,TRBJ1-2,TRBV29-1,NA,CSVDIGGYTF,TGCAGCGTTGATATTGGTGGCTACACCTTC
many,TRBJ2-7,TRBV5-4,TRBD2,CASSPGGTSGTYEQYF,TGTGCCAGCAGCCCGGGCGGGACTAGCGGTACCTACGAGCAGTACTTC
NA,TRBJ2-1,TRBV6-1,TRBD2,CASTIGGYNEQFF,TGTGCCAGCACCATCGGGGGGTACAATGAGCAGTTCTTC
NA,TRBJ2-7,TRBV29-1,TRBD1,CSVREQGSYEQYF,TGCAGCGTTCGAGAACAGGGGTCCTACGAGCAGTACTTC
NA,TRBJ1-1,TRBV28,TRBD1,CASISPGQIMNTEAFF,TGTGCCAGCATCTCTCCGGGACAGATTATGAACACTGAAGCTTTCTTT
once,TRBJ2-7,TRBV7-6,TRBD2,CASSPTGGRGEQYF,TGTGCCAGCAGCCCGACTGGCGGGAGAGGCGAGCAGTACTTC
once,TRBJ2-5,TRBV5-1,NA,CASSANPPTETQYF,TGCGCCAGCAGCGCTAACCCACCGACTGAGACCCAGTACTTC
NA,TRBJ2-5,TRBV5-1,NA,CASSPTYHQGETQYF,TGCGCCAGCAGCCCTACGTATCATCAGGGAGAGACCCAGTACTTC
NA,TRBJ2-5,TRBV5-1,NA,CASKFGWTDSGETQYF,TGCGCCAGCAAGTTCGGGTGGACGGACTCAGGGGAGACCCAGTACTTC
NA,TRBJ2-3,TRBV9,TRBD1,CASSRDRVRTDTQYF,TGTGCCAGCAGCCGGGACAGGGTGCGGACAGATACGCAGTATTTT
NA,TRBJ2-3,TRBV10-2,NA,CASEGRMSTDTQYF,TGCGCCAGCGAGGGGCGGATGTCCACAGATACGCAGTATTTT
NA,TRBJ2-7,TRBV7-3,TRBD2,CASSPLAGGAEQYF,TGTGCCAGCAGCCCGTTAGCGGGAGGGGCCGAGCAGTACTTC
NA,TRBJ2-5,TRBV19,TRBD2,CASSLGTSGRGETQYF,TGTGCCAGTAGTCTCGGGACTAGCGGGAGGGGAGAGACCCAGTACTTC
NA,TRBJ2-1,TRBV15,NA,CATSRDMGRWEQFF,TGTGCCACCAGCAGAGATATGGGTCGGTGGGAGCAGTTCTTC
NA,TRBJ2-7,TRBV7-9,TRBD2,CASSPLAGGKNEQYF,TGTGCCAGCAGCCCCCTAGCGGGAGGTAAAAACGAGCAGTACTTC
few,TRBJ1-2,TRBV29-1,NA,CSVGVSGDYGYTF,TGCAGCGTGGGGGTTTCGGGCGACTATGGCTACACCTTC
NA,TRBJ1-5,TRBV5-1,TRBD1,CASRDRVDQPQHF,TGCGCCAGCAGGGACAGGGTAGATCAGCCCCAGCATTTT
once,TRBJ2-7,TRBV19,TRBD2,CASSSQLAGGYEQYF,TGTGCCAGTAGTTCTCAACTAGCGGGAGGGTACGAGCAGTACTTC
NA,TRBJ2-5,TRBV29-1,TRBD1,CSVLTTGSDETQYF,TGCAGCGTCCTCACGACAGGGTCGGACGAGACCCAGTACTTC
NA,TRBJ2-4,TRBV7-8,NA,CASSGQLSQLAKNIQYF,TGTGCCAGCAGCGGACAGCTTTCCCAGCTAGCCAAAAACATTCAGTACTTC
NA,TRBJ2-6,TRBV5-1,TRBD2,CASSLAPGGSGANVLTF,TGCGCCAGCAGCTTGGCCCCGGGGGGCTCTGGGGCCAACGTCCTGACTTTC
NA,TRBJ1-5,TRBV5-8,NA,CASSLMEGNHQPQHF,TGTGCCAGCAGCTTGATGGAGGGGAACCATCAGCCCCAGCATTTT
NA,TRBJ1-2,TRBV27,NA,CASSPTSSSDYGYTF,TGTGCCAGCAGCCCAACATCCTCTTCGGACTATGGCTACACCTTC
NA,TRBJ1-5,TRBV18,TRBD1,CASSPRTGLQPQHF,TGTGCCAGCTCACCACGGACAGGTTTGCAGCCCCAGCATTTT
NA,TRBJ2-1,TRBV9,NA,CASSPRPGGGYEQFF,TGTGCCAGCAGCCCCCGACCCGGGGGCGGCTATGAGCAGTTCTTC
NA,TRBJ1-4,TRBV7-2,NA,CASSFNGPSTNEKLFF,TGTGCCAGCAGCTTTAATGGTCCTTCAACTAATGAAAAACTGTTTTTT
NA,TRBJ2-7,TRBV7-9,NA,CASSRPHYEQYF,TGTGCCAGCAGCCGTCCTCACTACGAGCAGTACTTC
NA,TRBJ2-1,TRBV28,NA,CASSSNVRVNEQFF,TGTGCCAGCAGTTCAAACGTTAGGGTCAATGAGCAGTTCTTC